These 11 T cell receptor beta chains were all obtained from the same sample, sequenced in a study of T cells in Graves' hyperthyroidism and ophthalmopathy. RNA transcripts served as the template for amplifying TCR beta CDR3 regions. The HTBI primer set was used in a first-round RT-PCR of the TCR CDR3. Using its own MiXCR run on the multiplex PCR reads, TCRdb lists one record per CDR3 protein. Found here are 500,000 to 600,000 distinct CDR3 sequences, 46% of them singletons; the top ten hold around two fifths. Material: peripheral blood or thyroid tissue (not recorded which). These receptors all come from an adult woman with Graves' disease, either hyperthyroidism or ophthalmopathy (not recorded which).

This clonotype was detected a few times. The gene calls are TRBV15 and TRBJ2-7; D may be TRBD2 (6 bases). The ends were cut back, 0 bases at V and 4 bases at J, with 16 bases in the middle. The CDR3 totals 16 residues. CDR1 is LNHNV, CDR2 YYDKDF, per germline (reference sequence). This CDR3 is CATSRDWNSGGYEQYF. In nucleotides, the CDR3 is TGTGCCACCAGCAGAGATTGGAATAGCGGAGGGTACGAGCAGTACTTC.

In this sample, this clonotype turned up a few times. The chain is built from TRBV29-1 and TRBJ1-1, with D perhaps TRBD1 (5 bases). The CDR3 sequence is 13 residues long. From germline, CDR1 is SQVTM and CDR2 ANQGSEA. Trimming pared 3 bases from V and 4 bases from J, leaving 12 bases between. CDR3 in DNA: TGCAGCGTTGAGGGCGGGGGAACCACTGAAGCTTTCTTT. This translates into CSVEGGGTTEAFF.

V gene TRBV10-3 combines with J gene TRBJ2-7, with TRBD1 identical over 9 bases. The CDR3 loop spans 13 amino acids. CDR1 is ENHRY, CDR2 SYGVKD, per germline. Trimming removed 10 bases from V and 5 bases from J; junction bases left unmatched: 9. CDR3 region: CATAGQGNNEQYF. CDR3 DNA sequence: TGTGCCACGGCGGGACAGGGTAATAACGAGCAGTACTTC.

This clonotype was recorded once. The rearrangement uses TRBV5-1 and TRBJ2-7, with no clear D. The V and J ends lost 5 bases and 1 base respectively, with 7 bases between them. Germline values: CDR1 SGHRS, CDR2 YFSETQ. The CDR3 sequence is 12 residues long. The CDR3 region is CASRATSYEQYF. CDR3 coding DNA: TGCGCCAGCAGGGCCACTTCCTACGAGCAGTACTTC.

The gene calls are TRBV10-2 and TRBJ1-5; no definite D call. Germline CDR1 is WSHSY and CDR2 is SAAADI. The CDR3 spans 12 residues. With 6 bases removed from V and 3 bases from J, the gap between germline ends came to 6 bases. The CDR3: CASRDFNQPQHF. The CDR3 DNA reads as TGCGCCAGCAGGGACTTCAATCAGCCCCAGCATTTT.

The chain's CDR3 is CATSDLDTSGDDGYTF. The CDR3 nucleotides read TGTGCCACCAGTGATTTGGACACTTCCGGGGACGATGGCTACACCTTC. The chain links TRBV24-1 to TRBJ1-2, with a possible D match to TRBD1 (5 bases). The CDR3 is 16 amino acids. The V end lost 0 bases, the J end lost 6 bases, and 16 bases lay between the germline ends. The germline CDR1 and CDR2 sequences are KGHDR and SFDVKD.

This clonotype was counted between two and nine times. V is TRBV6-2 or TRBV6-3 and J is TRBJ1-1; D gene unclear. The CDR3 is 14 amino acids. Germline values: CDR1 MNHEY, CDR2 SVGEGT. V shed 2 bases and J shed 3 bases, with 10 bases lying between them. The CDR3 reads CASSYGIHYTEAFF. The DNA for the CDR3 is TGTGCCAGCAGTTACGGGATCCACTACACTGAAGCTTTCTTT.

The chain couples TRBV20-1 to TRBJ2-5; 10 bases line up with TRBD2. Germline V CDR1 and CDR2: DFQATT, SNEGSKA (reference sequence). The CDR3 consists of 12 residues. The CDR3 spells CRSSGSLETQYF. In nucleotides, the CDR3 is TGCAGATCTAGCGGGAGCCTGGAGACCCAGTACTTC.

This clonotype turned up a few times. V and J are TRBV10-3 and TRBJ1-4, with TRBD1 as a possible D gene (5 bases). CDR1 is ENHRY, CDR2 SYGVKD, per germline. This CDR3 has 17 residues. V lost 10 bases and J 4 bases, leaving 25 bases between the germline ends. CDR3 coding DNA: TGTGCCAGCAGCACACTCACGGGGGAGGGATTTAATGAAAAACTGTTTTTT. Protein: CASSTLTGEGFNEKLFF.

The CDR3 spells CASSPGQGIHQPQHF. As DNA, the CDR3 is TGTGCCAGCAGTCCGGGACAGGGTATTCATCAGCCCCAGCATTTT. This chain joins TRBV7-8 and TRBJ1-5, with 9 bases aligning to TRBD1. J was trimmed by 5 bases and V by 6 bases; bases with no gene match: 8. This CDR3 comprises 15 residues. The germline V gene has CDR1 SGHVS and CDR2 FQNEAQ. Looking up the rest from reference TRBV7-8 and TRBJ1-5 gives the full variable domain: GAGVSQSPRYKVAKRGQDVALRCDPISGHVSLFWYQQALGQGPEFLTYFQNEAQLDKSGLPSDRFFAERPEGSVSTLKIQRTQQEDSAVYLCASSPGQGIHQPQHFGDGTRLSIL.

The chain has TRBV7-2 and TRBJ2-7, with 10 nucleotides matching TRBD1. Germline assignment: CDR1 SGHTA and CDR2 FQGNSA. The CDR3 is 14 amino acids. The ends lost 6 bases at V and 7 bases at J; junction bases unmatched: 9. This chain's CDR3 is CASSDRDRGEEQYF. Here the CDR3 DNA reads TGTGCCAGCAGTGACCGGGACAGGGGTGAGGAGCAGTACTTC. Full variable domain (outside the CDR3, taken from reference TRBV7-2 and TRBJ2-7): GAGVSQSPSNKVTEKGKDVELRCDPISGHTALYWYRQSLGQGLEFLIYFQGNSAPDKSGLPSDRFSAERTGGSVSTLTIQRTQQEDSAVYLCASSDRDRGEEQYFGPGTRLTVT.